This T cell receptor beta chain came from a study of shared clonotypes between healthy human individuals. Remarks on this clone: The antigen is not known.

Profiled with immunoSEQ multiplex PCR; TCRdb holds only in-frame clones, not every one. The sample contains millions of clones, around nine tenths of which appear only once. General study results and limits: The four-donor shared clonotypes exceeded non-shared clonotypes in generation probability, with non-shared ones scoring lower.

Sequencing was done on a sample of naive CD4+ T cells sorted from blood. Subset specified: CD45RA+ positively selected. This TCR was recovered from a man between 18 and 35 years old in good health.

CDR3 protein: CASSPGAGENTQYF. In DNA form, the CDR3 reads TGCGCCAGCAGCCCGGGGGCAGGGGAAAATACGCAGTATTTT. J is TRBJ2-3 and V is TRBV5-1; D may correspond to TRBD1 or TRBD2 (6 bases each). Trimming shortened V by 4 bases and J by 7 bases, and 16 bases separated the two germline ends. Germline-derived CDR1 and CDR2 are SGHRS and YFSETQ. This CDR3 comprises 14 residues.